Shown below are 22 T cell receptor beta chains from a single sample sequenced in a study of healthy donors' naive CD4 and CD8 T cells. Starting from around 500 ng of total RNA, TCR libraries were made with linear amplification. TCRdb re-derived calls from the reads in MiXCR, one entry per CDR3 protein. The sample lists 200,000 or so distinct CDR3 sequences; 65% to 75% were seen once. The material sequenced was naive CD4+ and CD8+ T cells sorted from blood, pooled from several donors. Every receptor here comes from a pool of human donors in good health; the sample pools cells from several healthy donors.

The chain couples TRBV27 to TRBJ1-6; D remains unclear. Germline V gene sequence: CDR1 MNHEY, CDR2 SMNVEV (reference sequence). Trimming removed 1 base at V and 7 bases at J, with 11 bases between. The CDR3 runs 15 residues. The CDR3 protein is CASSLWVGLNSPLHF. CDR3 nucleotides: TGTGCCAGCAGTTTATGGGTCGGATTAAATTCACCCCTCCACTTT.

The chain recombines TRBV19 with TRBJ1-2; D is perhaps TRBD1 (5 bases). Germline CDR1 LNHDA, CDR2 SQIVND (reference sequence). This CDR3 contains 13 residues. Trimming removed 4 bases at V and 8 bases at J, with 14 bases between. The CDR3: CASSSREFGGYTF. The CDR3 nucleotides are TGTGCCAGTAGTAGCAGGGAGTTCGGGGGCTACACCTTC.

V usage is TRBV10-2 and J usage is TRBJ2-3; D is tentatively TRBD1 or TRBD2 (5 bases each). Germline lookup yields CDR1 WSHSY and CDR2 SAAADI. This CDR3 is 15 amino acids long. Trimming shortened V by 6 bases and J by 0 bases, and 13 bases separated the two germline ends. The CDR3 coding sequence is TGCGCCAGCAGGATCGATGGGGGTAGCACAGATACGCAGTATTTT. It specifies CASRIDGGSTDTQYF.

J is TRBJ2-1 and V is TRBV6-2 or TRBV6-3; D gene unclear. V lost 0 bases to trimming and J lost 0 bases, with 9 bases between them. The CDR3 has 16 amino acids. The germline CDR1 and CDR2 sequences are MNHEY and SVGEGT. CDR3 coding DNA: TGTGCCAGCAGTTACTCGGTTAGCCGCTCCTACAATGAGCAGTTCTTC. It is translated as CASSYSVSRSYNEQFF.

The chain has TRBV19 and TRBJ2-7, with a tentative D call TRBD1 (5 bases). The CDR3 runs 15 residues. Germline V gives CDR1 LNHDA, CDR2 SQIVND (reference sequence). V lost 10 bases, J lost 1 base, and 20 bases lay in between. The CDR3 spells CATQRAGHLSYEQYF. CDR3 sequence (DNA): TGTGCCACTCAGCGTGCAGGACACCTATCCTACGAGCAGTACTTC.

V is TRBV12-3 or TRBV12-4 and J is TRBJ2-1, with TRBD2 matching 9 bases. The CDR3 extends over 16 amino acids. The J segment lost 3 bases and the V segment lost 4 bases, leaving 7 bases of the junction unmatched. The CDR3 sequence: CASSSKTSGLYNEQFF. CDR3 nucleotides: TGTGCCAGCAGTTCAAAAACTAGCGGGCTCTACAATGAGCAGTTCTTC.

The genes are TRBV19 and TRBJ2-6, with D hard to call. V lost 3 bases, J lost 3 bases, and 12 bases lay in between. The CDR3 has 16 amino acids. CDR1 and CDR2 (germline): LNHDA, SQIVND (reference sequence). The CDR3 protein is CASSMARVYGANVLTF. DNA for the CDR3: TGTGCCAGTAGTATGGCAAGGGTCTATGGGGCCAACGTCCTGACTTTC.

The CDR3 sequence: CASSYRTGAGGYTF. In DNA form, the CDR3 reads TGTGCCAGCAGTTACCGGACAGGGGCTGGTGGCTACACCTTC. The V and J genes are TRBV6-5 and TRBJ1-2; TRBD1 aligns across 9 bases. CDR3 length: 14 residues. With 2 bases clipped from V and 7 bases from J, the junction kept 5 bases outside the gene matches. Germline assignment: CDR1 MNHEY and CDR2 SVGAGI.

The V call is TRBV20-1, the J call TRBJ2-3; no reliable D call. V was trimmed by 1 base and J by 3 bases, leaving 11 bases between them. This CDR3 is 14 amino acids long. The germline V gene encodes CDR1 DFQATT and CDR2 SNEGSKA (reference sequence). For the CDR3, the DNA is TGCAGTGCTAGAGGGACGGGTTCTACAGATACGCAGTATTTT. This encodes CSARGTGSTDTQYF.

This clonotype has just a few counts. This sequence joins TRBV29-1 and TRBJ2-7; D may correspond to TRBD1 or TRBD2 (5 bases each). CDR1 and CDR2 (germline): SQVTM, ANQGSEA. Trimming cost V 6 bases and J 4 bases, with 19 bases left between them. The CDR3 runs to 14 residues. In DNA form, the CDR3 reads TGCAGCGTCGCCGGGACGGGAAAGGGGTACGAGCAGTACTTC. This translates into CSVAGTGKGYEQYF.

The chain couples TRBV15 to TRBJ2-7; the D call may be TRBD1 or TRBD2 (5 bases each). V shed 6 bases and J shed 1 base, with 10 bases lying between them. The CDR3 is 13 residues long. Germline loops: CDR1 LNHNV, CDR2 YYDKDF (reference sequence). Here the CDR3 reads CATRGTGSYEQYF. The DNA of the CDR3 is TGTGCCACCAGAGGGACGGGGTCCTACGAGCAGTACTTC.

This chain uses TRBV12-3 or TRBV12-4 with TRBJ2-1; TRBD2 aligns across 10 bases. The CDR3 contains 12 residues. The J segment lost 14 bases and the V segment lost 6 bases, leaving 7 bases of the junction unmatched. CDR3 DNA: TGTGCCAGCAGGAGTGGGACTAGCGTAGAGTTCTTC. Its protein is CASRSGTSVEFF.

This clonotype appeared a few times. This sequence joins TRBV27 and TRBJ1-1, with D unresolved. Per germline, CDR1 MNHEY and CDR2 SMNVEV (reference sequence). The CDR3 is 14 residues long. The V end lost 2 bases, the J end lost 0 bases, and 7 bases lay between the germline ends. The CDR3 spells CASSLMRVNTEAFF. For the CDR3, the DNA is TGTGCCAGCAGTTTAATGAGGGTGAACACTGAAGCTTTCTTT.

V and J are TRBV7-8 and TRBJ2-1, with TRBD2 matching over 8 bases. The CDR3 loop spans 16 amino acids. Per germline, CDR1 SGHVS and CDR2 FQNEAQ. Trimming at V came to 6 bases and at J to 0 bases, leaving 7 bases not matched to a gene. CDR3 DNA: TGTGCCAGCAGTTCTAAAGCGGGAGTCTCCTACAATGAGCAGTTCTTC. It encodes CASSSKAGVSYNEQFF.

This chain joins TRBV29-1 and TRBJ2-5, with D tentatively TRBD1 or TRBD2 (6 bases each). The CDR3 is 16 residues long. With 3 bases removed from V and 5 bases from J, the gap between germline ends came to 22 bases. CDR1 is SQVTM, CDR2 ANQGSEA, per germline. As DNA, the CDR3 is TGCAGCGTTGAGGAGGGGCAGGGGAGGTACGCGGAGACCCAGTACTTC. As protein: CSVEEGQGRYAETQYF.

J is TRBJ1-3 and V is TRBV5-5; D remains unclear. The germline V gene has CDR1 SGHKS and CDR2 YYEKEE (reference sequence). V dropped 0 bases and J dropped 2 bases, with 3 bases sitting between them. The CDR3 is 13 residues long. CDR3 DNA: TGTGCCAGCAGCTTGGGAGCTGGAAACACCATATATTTT. It codes for CASSLGAGNTIYF.

This CDR3 reads CASSLVGGSNEQFF. The CDR3, as DNA: TGTGCCAGCAGCTTAGTAGGGGGGAGCAATGAGCAGTTCTTC. The rearrangement uses TRBV7-8 and TRBJ2-1; possibly TRBD1 or TRBD2 for D (6 bases each). This CDR3 spans 14 amino acids. V dropped 1 base and J dropped 6 bases, with 10 bases sitting between them. Germline loops: CDR1 SGHVS, CDR2 FQNEAQ.

The V call is TRBV4-3, the J call TRBJ1-2; TRBD1 is a possible D gene (5 bases). CDR1 and CDR2 from the germline V gene are LGHNA and YSLEER. Trimming took 0 bases from V and 4 from J, leaving 12 bases between them. The CDR3 is 15 residues long. The chain's CDR3 is CASSQDGAGIYGYTF. In nucleotides, the CDR3 is TGCGCCAGCAGCCAAGATGGGGCAGGGATCTATGGCTACACCTTC.

The chain is built from TRBV11-2 and TRBJ1-2, with D maybe TRBD1 (5 bases). The V gene lost 3 bases and the J gene lost 7 bases, with 21 bases spanning the gap. This CDR3 region has 16 residues. Germline V gives CDR1 SGHAT, CDR2 FQNNGV. The CDR3 region is CASSFVVGGGLGGYTF. In DNA form, the CDR3 reads TGTGCCAGCAGCTTCGTCGTTGGGGGTGGACTCGGTGGCTACACCTTC.

The chain carries TRBV30 and TRBJ2-7; TRBD2 aligns across 13 bases. Germline CDR1 and CDR2: GTSNPN and SVGIG (reference sequence). CDR3 length: 15 residues. The V and J ends lost 4 bases and 1 base, in that order; junction bases with no gene match: 4. CDR3 residues: CAWTLTSGGSYEQYF. Here the CDR3 DNA reads TGTGCCTGGACCCTGACTAGCGGGGGGTCCTACGAGCAGTACTTC. The full variable domain, rest sourced from reference TRBV30 and TRBJ2-7, is SQTIHQWPATLVQPVGSPLSLECTVEGTSNPNLYWYRQAAGRGLQLLFYSVGIGQISSEVPQNLSASRPQDRQFILSSKKLLLSDSGFYLCAWTLTSGGSYEQYFGPGTRLTVT.

This chain connects TRBV27 to TRBJ2-7; possible D gene TRBD1, 6 bases. There are 12 residues in the CDR3. The V and J ends lost 3 bases and 6 bases respectively, with 9 bases between them. The germline V gene has CDR1 MNHEY and CDR2 SMNVEV (reference sequence). This CDR3 reads CASSLSRGEQYF. The CDR3 DNA is TGTGCCAGCAGTTTGAGCAGGGGCGAGCAGTACTTC.

The chain is built from TRBV6-6 and TRBJ2-1; D is perhaps TRBD1 or TRBD2 (5 bases each). Trimming removed 4 bases from V and 5 bases from J, with 9 bases in between. Germline CDR1 MNHNY, CDR2 SVGAGI (reference sequence). This CDR3 is 13 amino acids long. The CDR3 spells CASSWGSDNEQFF. The CDR3 region has the DNA TGTGCCAGCAGTTGGGGGTCTGACAATGAGCAGTTCTTC.